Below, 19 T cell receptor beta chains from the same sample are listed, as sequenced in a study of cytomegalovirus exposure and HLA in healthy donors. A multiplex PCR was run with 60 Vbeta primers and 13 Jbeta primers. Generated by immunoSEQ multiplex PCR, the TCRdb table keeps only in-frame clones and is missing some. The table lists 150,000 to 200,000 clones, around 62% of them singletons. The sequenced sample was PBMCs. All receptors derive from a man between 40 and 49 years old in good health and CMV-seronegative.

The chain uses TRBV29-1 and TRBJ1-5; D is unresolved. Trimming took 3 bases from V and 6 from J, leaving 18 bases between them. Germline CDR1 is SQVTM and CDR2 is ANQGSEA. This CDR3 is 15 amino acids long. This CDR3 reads CSVDLPVGKFQPQHF. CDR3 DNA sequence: TGCAGCGTTGATCTTCCGGTGGGCAAATTTCAGCCCCAGCATTTT.

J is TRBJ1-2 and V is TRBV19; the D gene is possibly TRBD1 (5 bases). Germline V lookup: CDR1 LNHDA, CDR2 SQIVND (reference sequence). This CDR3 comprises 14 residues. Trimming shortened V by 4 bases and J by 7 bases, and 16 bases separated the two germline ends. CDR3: CASSKIDRGSGYTF. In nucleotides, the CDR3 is TGTGCCAGTAGTAAAATCGACAGAGGCAGTGGCTACACCTTC.

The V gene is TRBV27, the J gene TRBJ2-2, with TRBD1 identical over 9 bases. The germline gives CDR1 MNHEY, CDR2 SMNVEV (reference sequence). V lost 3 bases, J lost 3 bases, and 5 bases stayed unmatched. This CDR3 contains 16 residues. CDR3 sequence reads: CASSLNRGLYTGELFF. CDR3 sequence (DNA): TGTGCCAGCAGTTTGAACAGGGGGCTTTACACCGGGGAGCTGTTTTTT.

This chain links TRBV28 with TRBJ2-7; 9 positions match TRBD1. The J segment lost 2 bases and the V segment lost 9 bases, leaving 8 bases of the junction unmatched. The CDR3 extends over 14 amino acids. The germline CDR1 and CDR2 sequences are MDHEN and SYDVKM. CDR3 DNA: TGTGCCAGTCTCACGGGACAGGGCACCTACGAGCAGTACTTC. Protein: CASLTGQGTYEQYF.

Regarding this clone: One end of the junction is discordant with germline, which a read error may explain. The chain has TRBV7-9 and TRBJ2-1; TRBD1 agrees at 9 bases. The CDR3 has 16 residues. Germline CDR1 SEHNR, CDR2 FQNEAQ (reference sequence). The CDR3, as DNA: TGTGCCAGCAGTTCTACACTCAATACAGGGGGCAATGAGCAGCTCTTC. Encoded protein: CASSSTLNTGGNEQLF.

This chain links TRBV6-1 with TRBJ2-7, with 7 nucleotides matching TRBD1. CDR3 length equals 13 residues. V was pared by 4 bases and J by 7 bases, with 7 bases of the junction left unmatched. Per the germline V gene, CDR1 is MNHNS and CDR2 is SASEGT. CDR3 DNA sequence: TGTGCCAGCAGTGCGCCGGGACAGAGGGAGCAGTACTTC. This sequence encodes CASSAPGQREQYF.

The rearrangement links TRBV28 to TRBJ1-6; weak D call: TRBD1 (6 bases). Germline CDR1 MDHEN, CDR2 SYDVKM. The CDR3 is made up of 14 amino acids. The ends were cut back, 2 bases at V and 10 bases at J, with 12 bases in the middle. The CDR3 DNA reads TGTGCCAGCAGTTTAATACAGGGTGGGTCACCCCTCCACTTT. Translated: CASSLIQGGSPLHF.

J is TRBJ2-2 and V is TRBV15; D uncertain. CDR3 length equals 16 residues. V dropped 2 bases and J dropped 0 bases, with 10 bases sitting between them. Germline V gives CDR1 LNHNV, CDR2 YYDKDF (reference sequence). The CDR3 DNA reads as TGTGCCACCAGCAGAACCTCCACAGCGAACACCGGGGAGCTGTTTTTT. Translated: CATSRTSTANTGELFF.

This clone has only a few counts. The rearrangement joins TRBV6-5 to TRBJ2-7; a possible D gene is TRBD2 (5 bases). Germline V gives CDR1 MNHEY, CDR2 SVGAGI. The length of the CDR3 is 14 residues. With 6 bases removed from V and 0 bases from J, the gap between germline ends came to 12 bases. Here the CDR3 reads CASSRPGSSYEQYF. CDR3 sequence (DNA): TGTGCCAGCAGCCGCCCGGGGAGCTCCTACGAGCAGTACTTC.

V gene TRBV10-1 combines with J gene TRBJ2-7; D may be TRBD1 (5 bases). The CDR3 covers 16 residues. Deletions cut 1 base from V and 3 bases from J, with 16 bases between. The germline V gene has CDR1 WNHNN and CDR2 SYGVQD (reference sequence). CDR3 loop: CASSECFQGIIYEQYF. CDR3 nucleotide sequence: TGCGCCAGCAGTGAGTGTTTCCAGGGCATCATCTACGAGCAGTACTTC.

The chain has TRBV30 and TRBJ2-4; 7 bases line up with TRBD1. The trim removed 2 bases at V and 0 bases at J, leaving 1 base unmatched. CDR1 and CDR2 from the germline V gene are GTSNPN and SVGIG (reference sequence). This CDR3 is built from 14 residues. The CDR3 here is CAWSTGVAKNIQYF. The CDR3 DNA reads TGTGCCTGGAGTACAGGGGTAGCCAAAAACATTCAGTACTTC.

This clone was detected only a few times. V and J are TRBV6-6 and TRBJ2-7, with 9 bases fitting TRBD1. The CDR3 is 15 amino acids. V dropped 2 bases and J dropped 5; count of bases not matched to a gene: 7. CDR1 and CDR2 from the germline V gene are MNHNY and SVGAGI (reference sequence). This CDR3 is CASSYLRDRVHEQYF. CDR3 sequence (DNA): TGTGCCAGCAGTTACCTCCGGGACAGGGTCCACGAGCAGTACTTC.

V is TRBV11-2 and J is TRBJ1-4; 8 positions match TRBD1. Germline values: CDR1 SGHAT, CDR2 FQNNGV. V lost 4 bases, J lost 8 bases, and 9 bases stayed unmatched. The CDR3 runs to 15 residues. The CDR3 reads CASSSRTGLYEKLFF. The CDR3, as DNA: TGTGCCAGCAGCTCAAGGACAGGGCTTTACGAAAAACTGTTTTTT.

The CDR3 nucleotides are TGTGCCAGCAGCTCAATAGCGACTAGCGGGAGCCACGAGCAGTACTTC. It encodes CASSSIATSGSHEQYF. The rearrangement uses TRBV5-6 and TRBJ2-7; 12 bases line up with TRBD2. The CDR3 extends over 16 amino acids. In germline, CDR1 is SGHDT, CDR2 YYEEEE. The junction had 9 bases not matched to a gene; V was cut back by 3 bases and J by 5 bases.

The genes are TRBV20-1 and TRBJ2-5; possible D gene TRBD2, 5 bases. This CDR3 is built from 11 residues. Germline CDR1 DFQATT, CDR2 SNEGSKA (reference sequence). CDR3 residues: CSPERQETQYF. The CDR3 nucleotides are TGCAGCCCGGAGCGGCAAGAGACCCAGTACTTC.

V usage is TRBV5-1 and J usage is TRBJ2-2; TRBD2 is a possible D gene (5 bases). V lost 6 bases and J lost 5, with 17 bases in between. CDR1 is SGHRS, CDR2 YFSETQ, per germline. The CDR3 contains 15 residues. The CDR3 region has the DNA TGCGCCAGCACCTCAGCCTTGTCGGGGACCGGGGAGCTGTTTTTT. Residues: CASTSALSGTGELFF.

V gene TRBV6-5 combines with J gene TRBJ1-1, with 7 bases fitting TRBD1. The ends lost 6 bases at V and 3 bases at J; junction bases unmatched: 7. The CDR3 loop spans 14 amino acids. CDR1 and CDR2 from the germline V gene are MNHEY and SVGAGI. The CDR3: CASRTDREYTEAFF. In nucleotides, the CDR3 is TGTGCCAGCAGGACAGACAGGGAATACACTGAAGCTTTCTTT.

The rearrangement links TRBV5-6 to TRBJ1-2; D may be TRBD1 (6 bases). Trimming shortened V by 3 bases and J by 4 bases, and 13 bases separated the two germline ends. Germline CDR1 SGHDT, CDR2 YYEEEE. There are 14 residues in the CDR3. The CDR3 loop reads CASSYDRTFYGYTF. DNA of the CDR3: TGTGCCAGCAGCTACGACAGGACCTTCTATGGCTACACCTTC.

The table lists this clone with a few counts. This CDR3 is CASSLGLAGGHSTDTQYF. CDR3 in DNA: TGCGCCAGCAGCTTGGGACTAGCGGGAGGCCATAGCACAGATACGCAGTATTTT. V gene TRBV5-1 combines with J gene TRBJ2-3; 13 bases agree with TRBD2. Germline V gives CDR1 SGHRS, CDR2 YFSETQ. CDR3 length: 18 amino acids. V lost 0 bases to trimming and J lost 0 bases; unmatched junction nucleotides: 4.